What follows are 16 T cell receptor beta chains derived from one specimen sequenced in a study of blood T cell repertoires in COVID-19. TCRdb's table, derived via immunoSEQ multiplex PCR, lists solely in-frame clones and lacks some. The sample shows roughly 190,000 clones, 80% to 90% of them seen only once. Sequenced: PBMCs or T cells enriched from blood (not recorded which). The receptors here all came from a man between 35 and 55 years old who had recovered from COVID-19.

CDR3 bases: TGTGCCAGCAGTTATCCCCAGGGAGGGTCAAATGAGCAGTTCTTC. This codes for CASSYPQGGSNEQFF. The J gene is TRBJ2-1, the V gene TRBV6-2 or TRBV6-3; 7 bases line up with TRBD2. Germline CDR1 reads MNHEY; CDR2 reads SVGEGT. The CDR3 length is 15 residues. J lost 7 bases, V lost 3 bases, and 9 bases had no gene match.

V is TRBV29-1 and J is TRBJ1-1; D uncertain. The CDR3 loop spans 13 amino acids. The germline V and J ends were trimmed by 4 bases and 0 bases, with 9 bases remaining between them. Germline CDR1 and CDR2: SQVTM and ANQGSEA. CDR3 nucleotides: TGCAGCGTTGTAAGCTTCATGAACACTGAAGCTTTCTTT. This translates into CSVVSFMNTEAFF.

The rearrangement links TRBV28 to TRBJ1-4; D perhaps matches TRBD1 (5 bases). The germline CDR1 and CDR2 sequences are MDHEN and SYDVKM. The CDR3 contains 13 residues. V was pared by 10 bases and J by 3 bases, with 12 bases between. CDR3 region: CATKQVPNEKLFF. CDR3 nucleotides: TGTGCCACCAAACAGGTCCCTAATGAAAAACTGTTTTTT.

The CDR3 here is CASSAEPSGPYEQYF. DNA of the CDR3: TGCGCCAGCAGCGCGGAACCTAGCGGGCCCTACGAGCAGTACTTC. The chain has TRBV5-1 and TRBJ2-7; 8 nucleotides line up with TRBD2. The CDR3 covers 15 residues. Germline V gene sequence: CDR1 SGHRS, CDR2 YFSETQ. Trimming removed 4 bases from V and 2 bases from J; junction bases left unmatched: 8.

This chain links TRBV7-2 with TRBJ1-1, with D possibly being TRBD1 (6 bases). Germline V CDR1 and CDR2: SGHTA, FQGNSA. Trimming pared 4 bases from V and 7 bases from J, leaving 10 bases between. This CDR3 is 12 amino acids long. The CDR3: CASSYRVGEAFF. The CDR3 region has the DNA TGTGCCAGCAGCTACAGGGTAGGTGAAGCTTTCTTT.

This clone occurred a few times. The chain carries TRBV19 and TRBJ1-1; D possibly corresponds to TRBD1 (5 bases). This CDR3 contains 14 residues. Per germline, CDR1 LNHDA and CDR2 SQIVND (reference sequence). Trimming removed 3 bases at V and 3 bases at J, with 11 bases between. CDR3 in amino acids: CASSIVSGDTEAFF. DNA of the CDR3: TGTGCCAGTAGTATCGTCTCGGGGGACACTGAAGCTTTCTTT.

This clone came up once. CDR3 region: CASSQGGVYGYTF. CDR3 DNA sequence: TGTGCCAGCAGCCAAGGGGGGGTCTATGGCTACACCTTC. This chain links TRBV3-1 (or the pseudogene TRBV3-2) with TRBJ1-2; maybe TRBD1 (5 bases). Trimming pared 1 base from V and 4 bases from J, leaving 7 bases between. CDR3 length: 13 residues. The germline V gene has CDR1 LGHDT and CDR2 YNNKEL (reference sequence).

This chain joins TRBV7-9 and TRBJ2-1; 10 nucleotides line up with TRBD2. This CDR3 has 17 residues. Germline trimming cut 5 bases from V and 2 bases from J; bases unmatched to any gene: 9. CDR1 is SEHNR and CDR2 is FQNEAQ in the germline V gene (reference sequence). This CDR3 reads CASSLYSGRQAYNEQFF. CDR3 sequence (DNA): TGTGCCAGCAGCCTTTATAGCGGGAGGCAGGCCTACAATGAGCAGTTCTTC.

The V call is TRBV30, the J call TRBJ1-5; TRBD1 is a possible D gene (6 bases). Germline V CDR1 and CDR2: GTSNPN, SVGIG (reference sequence). The CDR3 loop spans 16 amino acids. V shed 0 bases and J shed 0 bases, with 12 bases lying between them. The CDR3 is CAWSVSGAYSNQPQHF. For the CDR3, the DNA is TGTGCCTGGAGTGTATCAGGGGCTTATAGCAATCAGCCCCAGCATTTT.

The chain has TRBV2 and TRBJ1-6; 10 nucleotides line up with TRBD1. The CDR3 has 15 residues. Losses at the gene ends were 10 bases for V and 8 bases for J; bases not matched to a gene: 11. Germline CDR1 SNHLY, CDR2 FYNNEI. In DNA, the CDR3 is TGTGCCATAAAACCGACAGGGGGCATCGATTCACCCCTCCACTTT. This gives the protein CAIKPTGGIDSPLHF.

The chain is built from TRBV4-1 and TRBJ1-1; D is unclear. The ends were cut back, 0 bases at V and 11 bases at J, with 19 bases in the middle. There are 15 residues in the CDR3. Germline-derived CDR1 and CDR2 are MGHRA and YSYEKL. CDR3: CASSQDLPSGVRAFF. DNA for the CDR3: TGCGCCAGCAGCCAAGATCTCCCGAGCGGGGTACGGGCTTTCTTT.

The chain combines TRBV9 with TRBJ1-1; possibly TRBD1 for D (5 bases). The germline V gene encodes CDR1 SGDLS and CDR2 YYNGEE. This CDR3 comprises 14 residues. V was cut by 2 bases and J by 3 bases, with 11 bases left in between. The CDR3 DNA reads as TGTGCCAGCAGCGTGCAGACAGTAGACACTGAAGCTTTCTTT. Protein product: CASSVQTVDTEAFF.

V and J are TRBV5-5 and TRBJ2-2; D gene uncertain. This CDR3 comprises 13 residues. The germline V gene encodes CDR1 SGHKS and CDR2 YYEKEE (reference sequence). Trimming left V 1 base short and J 6 bases short, with 7 bases between. The CDR3 DNA sequence: TGTGCCAGCAGCTTGCAGAAACCCGGGGAGCTGTTTTTT. Its protein is CASSLQKPGELFF.

This clone was seen more than once but under ten times. V and J are TRBV10-3 and TRBJ1-1; D is perhaps TRBD1 (5 bases). The CDR3 consists of 13 residues. Germline V gene lookup returns CDR1 ENHRY and CDR2 SYGVKD. V was trimmed by 3 bases and J by 7 bases, leaving 12 bases between them. For the CDR3, the DNA is TGTGCCATCAGTGATTCTCTCAGGGATGAAGCTTTCTTT. This codes for CAISDSLRDEAFF.

This clone has just one count. The chain joins TRBV28 to TRBJ1-1, with D perhaps TRBD1 (5 bases). Trimming took 5 bases from V and 5 from J, leaving 9 bases between them. The CDR3 contains 12 residues. Per the germline V gene, CDR1 is MDHEN and CDR2 is SYDVKM. The CDR3 DNA sequence: TGTGCCAGCAGTCGGGGGTTAACTGAAGCTTTCTTT. Translating it yields CASSRGLTEAFF.

The V call is TRBV11-2, the J call TRBJ1-2; no firm D call. Trimming shortened V by 6 bases and J by 8 bases, and 16 bases separated the two germline ends. Germline CDR1 and CDR2: SGHAT and FQNNGV. The CDR3 loop spans 13 amino acids. CDR3 in amino acids: CASRSFVGGGYTF. As DNA, the CDR3 is TGTGCCAGCAGGTCGTTTGTGGGCGGGGGCTACACCTTC.